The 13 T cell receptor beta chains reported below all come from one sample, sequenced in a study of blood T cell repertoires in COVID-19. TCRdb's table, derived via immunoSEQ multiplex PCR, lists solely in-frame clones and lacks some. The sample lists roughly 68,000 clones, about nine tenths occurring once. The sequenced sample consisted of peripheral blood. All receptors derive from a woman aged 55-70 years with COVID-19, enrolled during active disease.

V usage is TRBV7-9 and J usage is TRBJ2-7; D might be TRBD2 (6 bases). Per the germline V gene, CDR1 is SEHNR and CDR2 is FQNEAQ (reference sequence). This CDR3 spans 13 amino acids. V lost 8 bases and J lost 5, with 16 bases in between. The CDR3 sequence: CASGGAGGDEQYF. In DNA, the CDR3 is TGTGCCAGCGGGGGTGCCGGGGGAGACGAGCAGTACTTC.

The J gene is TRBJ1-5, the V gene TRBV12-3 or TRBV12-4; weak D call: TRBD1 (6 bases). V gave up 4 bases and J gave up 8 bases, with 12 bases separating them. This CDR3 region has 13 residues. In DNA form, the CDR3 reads TGTGCCAGCAGTTGGCAGGGGAAGGAGCCCCAGCATTTT. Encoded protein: CASSWQGKEPQHF.

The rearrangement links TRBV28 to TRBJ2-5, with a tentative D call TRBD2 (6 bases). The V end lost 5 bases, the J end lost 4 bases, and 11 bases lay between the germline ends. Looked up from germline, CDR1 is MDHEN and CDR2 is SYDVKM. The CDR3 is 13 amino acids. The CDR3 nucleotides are TGTGCCAGCAGTCTCGGGGGTCGAGAGACCCAGTACTTC. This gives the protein CASSLGGRETQYF. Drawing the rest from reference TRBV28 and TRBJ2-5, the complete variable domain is DVKVTQSSRYLVKRTGEKVFLECVQDMDHENMFWYRQDPGLGLRLIYFSYDVKMKEKGDIPEGYSVSREKKERFSLILESASTNQTSMYLCASSLGGRETQYFGPGTRLLVL.

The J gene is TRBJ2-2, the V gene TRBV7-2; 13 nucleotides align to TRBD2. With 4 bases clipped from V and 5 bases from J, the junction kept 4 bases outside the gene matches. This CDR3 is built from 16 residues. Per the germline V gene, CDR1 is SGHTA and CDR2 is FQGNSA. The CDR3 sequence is CASSWTSGRGTGELFF. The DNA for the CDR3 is TGTGCCAGCAGCTGGACTAGCGGGAGAGGGACCGGGGAGCTGTTTTTT.

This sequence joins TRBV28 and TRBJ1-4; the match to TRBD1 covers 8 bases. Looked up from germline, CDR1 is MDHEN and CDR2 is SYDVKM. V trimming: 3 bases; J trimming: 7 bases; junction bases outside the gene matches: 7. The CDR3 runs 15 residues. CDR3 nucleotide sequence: TGTGCCAGCAGTTTGGCGACAGGGGCGGGTGAAAAACTGTTTTTT. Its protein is CASSLATGAGEKLFF.

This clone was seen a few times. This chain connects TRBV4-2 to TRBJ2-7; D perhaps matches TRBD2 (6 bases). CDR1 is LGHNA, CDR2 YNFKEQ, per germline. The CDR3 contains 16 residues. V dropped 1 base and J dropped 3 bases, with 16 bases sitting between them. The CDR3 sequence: CASSQGGGAVLYEQYF. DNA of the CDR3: TGTGCCAGCAGCCAAGGAGGAGGGGCGGTTCTCTACGAGCAGTACTTC.

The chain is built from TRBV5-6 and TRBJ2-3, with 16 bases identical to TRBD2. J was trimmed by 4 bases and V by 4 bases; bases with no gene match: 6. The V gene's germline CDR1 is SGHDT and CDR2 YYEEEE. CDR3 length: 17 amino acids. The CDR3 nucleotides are TGTGCCAGCAGCGGGGGGACTAGCGGGAGGGCCCCAGATACGCAGTATTTT. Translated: CASSGGTSGRAPDTQYF.

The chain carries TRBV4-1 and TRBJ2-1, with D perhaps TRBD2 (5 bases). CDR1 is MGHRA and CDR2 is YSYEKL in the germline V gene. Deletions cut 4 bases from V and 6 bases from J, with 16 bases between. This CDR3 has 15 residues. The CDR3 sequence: CASSLKGQTSNEQFF. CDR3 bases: TGCGCCAGCAGCCTAAAGGGTCAAACTAGCAATGAGCAGTTCTTC.

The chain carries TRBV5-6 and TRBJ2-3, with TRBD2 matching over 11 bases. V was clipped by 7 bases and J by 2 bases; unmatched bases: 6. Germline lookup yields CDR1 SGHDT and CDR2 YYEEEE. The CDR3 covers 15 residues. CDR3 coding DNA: TGTGCCAGCGCCGGGACTAGCGGCTCCACAGATACGCAGTATTTT. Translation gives CASAGTSGSTDTQYF.

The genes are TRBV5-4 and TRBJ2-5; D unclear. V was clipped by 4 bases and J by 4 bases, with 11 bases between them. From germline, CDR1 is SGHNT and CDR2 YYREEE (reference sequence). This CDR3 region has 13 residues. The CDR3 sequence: CASSLLAVETQYF. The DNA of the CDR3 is TGTGCCAGCAGCCTCTTGGCGGTAGAGACCCAGTACTTC.

For the CDR3, the DNA is TGTGCCAGCAGCGGACCTGCAGGGGATCGTCATGGCTACACCTTC. It translates to CASSGPAGDRHGYTF. This chain connects TRBV9 to TRBJ1-2; tentatively, D is TRBD1 (6 bases). With 3 bases removed from V and 6 bases from J, the gap between germline ends came to 18 bases. CDR1 is SGDLS, CDR2 YYNGEE, per germline. CDR3 length: 15 amino acids.

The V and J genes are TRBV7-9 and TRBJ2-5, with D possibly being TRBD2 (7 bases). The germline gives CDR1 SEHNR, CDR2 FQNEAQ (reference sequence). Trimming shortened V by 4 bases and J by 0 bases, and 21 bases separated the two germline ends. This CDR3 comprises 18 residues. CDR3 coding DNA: TGTGCCAGCAGCTCCAAATTACAGGGCGGGGGCTACCAAGAGACCCAGTACTTC. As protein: CASSSKLQGGGYQETQYF.

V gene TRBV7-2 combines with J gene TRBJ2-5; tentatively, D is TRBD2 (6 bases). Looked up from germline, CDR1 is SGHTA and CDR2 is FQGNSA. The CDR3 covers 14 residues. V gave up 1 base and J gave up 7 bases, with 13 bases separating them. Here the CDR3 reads CASSLGGIGGTQYF. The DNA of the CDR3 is TGTGCCAGCAGCTTAGGCGGGATTGGTGGGACCCAGTACTTC.